These T cell receptor beta chains were read from a single sample in a study of CD8+ T cells in alopecia areata. Using immunoSEQ multiplex PCR, the repertoire was profiled, and TCRdb retains in-frame clones only, with some absent. Of about 140,000 clones listed, about 86% are singletons. This specimen was CD8+ T cells sorted from blood, taken at week 4, from a patient treated with tofacitinib. These receptors were taken from a human donor with alopecia areata. Both conserved end residues are part of each CDR3. The D gene is left open where the match is weak. The listing skips clone size in some rows; elsewhere it reads once, few, many or a size class.

d_gene	abundance	j_gene	v_gene	CDR3aa	CDR3nt
-	once	TRBJ2-7	TRBV29-1	CSAISGTKSYEQYF	TGCAGCGCCATTTCCGGGACAAAATCCTACGAGCAGTACTTC
-	-	TRBJ2-2	TRBV6-4	CASSESVDSTGELFF	TGTGCCAGCAGTGAAAGTGTAGATTCCACCGGGGAGCTGTTTTTT
-	-	TRBJ2-7	TRBV2	CASSEGLGGEQYF	TGTGCCAGCAGTGAAGGACTCGGTGGCGAGCAGTACTTC
TRBD1	-	TRBJ1-1	TRBV14	CASSPGDRGLNTEAFF	TGTGCCAGCAGCCCGGGGGACAGGGGGCTGAACACTGAAGCTTTCTTT
TRBD2	-	TRBJ2-1	TRBV7-9	CASSSRTSGRLNEQFF	TGTGCCAGCAGCTCCAGGACTAGCGGGAGACTAAATGAGCAGTTCTTC
-	-	TRBJ2-7	TRBV5-6	CASSFGGPYEQYF	TGTGCCAGCAGCTTCGGAGGGCCCTACGAGCAGTACTTC
-	-	TRBJ2-5	TRBV7-9	CASSSDWEETQYF	TGTGCCAGCAGCTCGGACTGGGAAGAGACCCAGTACTTC
TRBD2	-	TRBJ2-7	TRBV9	CASSPPGGYEQYF	TGTGCCAGCAGCCCCCCCGGGGGGTACGAGCAGTACTTC
-	-	TRBJ2-7	TRBV4-1	CASSQGGGSYEQYF	TGCGCCAGCAGCCAAGGAGGTGGCTCCTACGAGCAGTACTTC
-	few	TRBJ1-2	TRBV5-6	CASSLTEFYGYTF	TGTGCCAGCAGCTTGACAGAGTTCTATGGCTACACCTTC
-	-	TRBJ2-3	TRBV2	CASPSGYTQYF	TGTGCCAGCCCTTCAGGGTACACGCAGTATTTT
-	-	TRBJ2-2	TRBV6-6	CASSRRGGDTGELFF	TGTGCCAGCTCTCGAAGAGGTGGGGACACCGGGGAGCTGTTTTTT
TRBD1	once	TRBJ2-2	TRBV29-1	CSGSGTGATGELFF	TGCAGCGGGTCCGGGACAGGGGCCACCGGGGAGCTGTTTTTT
TRBD2	-	TRBJ2-1	TRBV27	CASSLLGGSLYNEQFF	TGTGCCAGCAGTTTATTGGGCGGGAGTCTCTACAATGAGCAGTTCTTC
-	-	TRBJ1-1	TRBV5-1	CASSLVGDTEAFF	TGCGCCAGCAGCTTGGTAGGGGACACTGAAGCTTTCTTT
-	-	TRBJ1-5	TRBV19	CASSMVGSNQPQHF	TGTGCCAGTAGTATGGTAGGGTCAAATCAGCCCCAGCATTTT
TRBD1	-	TRBJ1-5	TRBV30	CAWSETGIYQPQHF	TGTGCCTGGAGTGAGACAGGGATTTATCAGCCCCAGCATTTT
TRBD1	few	TRBJ1-5	TRBV5-1	CASSLRDRGLFDQPQHF	TGCGCCAGCAGCCTTAGGGACAGGGGGCTATTCGATCAGCCCCAGCATTTT
-	-	TRBJ1-4	TRBV7-9	CASSDDYSRVEANEKLFF	TGTGCCAGCAGCGACGACTATTCGCGGGTTGAGGCTAATGAAAAACTGTTTTTT
-	-	TRBJ1-1	TRBV7-9	CASRRVEAFF	TGTGCCAGCAGGAGAGTTGAAGCTTTCTTT
-	once	TRBJ1-1	TRBV19	CASSIGTAEAFF	TGTGCCAGTAGTATCGGAACTGCGGAAGCTTTCTTT
TRBD2	-	TRBJ2-3	TRBV6-5	CASSYLAGEDTQYF	TGTGCCAGCAGTTATCTAGCGGGGGAAGATACGCAGTATTTT
TRBD2	few	TRBJ2-1	TRBV19	CASSSGGDYNEQFF	TGTGCCAGTAGCAGCGGGGGGGATTACAATGAGCAGTTCTTC
TRBD1	once	TRBJ1-1	TRBV5-1	CASSYTGVNTEAFF	TGCGCCAGCAGCTATACAGGGGTGAACACTGAAGCTTTCTTT
-	-	TRBJ2-7	TRBV4-1	CASSQRQASYEQYF	TGCGCCAGCAGCCAGAGACAGGCTAGCTACGAGCAGTACTTC
TRBD1	once	TRBJ2-7	TRBV6-5	CASSYIPEAGGDEQYF	TGTGCCAGCAGTTACATTCCGGAAGCAGGGGGCGACGAGCAGTACTTC
-	-	TRBJ1-1	TRBV2	CASIWGAEAFF	TGTGCCAGCATATGGGGGGCTGAAGCTTTCTTT
-	-	TRBJ1-1	TRBV19	CASSPQEWDEAFF	TGTGCCAGTAGTCCACAGGAATGGGATGAAGCTTTCTTT
-	few	TRBJ2-7	TRBV29-1	CSVESLGAYEQYF	TGCAGCGTCGAAAGCCTGGGGGCGTACGAGCAGTACTTC
-	-	TRBJ2-5	TRBV11-2	CASSLGGQGSETQYF	TGTGCCAGCAGCTTGGGGGGCCAGGGATCAGAGACCCAGTACTTC
-	-	TRBJ2-1	TRBV15	CATSMGVEDNEQFF	TGTGCCACCAGCATGGGGGTAGAGGACAATGAGCAGTTCTTC
TRBD1	-	TRBJ2-3	TRBV5-1	CASSTGQGTDTQYF	TGCGCCAGCAGCACCGGACAGGGTACAGATACGCAGTATTTT
-	-	TRBJ1-1	TRBV30	CAWNTNTEAFF	TGTGCCTGGAACACGAACACTGAAGCTTTCTTT
-	-	TRBJ2-1	TRBV9	CASSEQDSLLDEQFF	TGTGCCAGCAGCGAACAGGATTCCCTTTTGGATGAGCAGTTCTTC
-	-	TRBJ2-1	TRBV2	CASSDDRVGGGEQFF	TGTGCCAGCAGTGATGACAGGGTCGGCGGGGGTGAGCAGTTCTTC
-	-	TRBJ2-5	TRBV27	CASSLVGGGSSLQETQYF	TGTGCCAGCAGTTTAGTAGGTGGTGGTAGCTCCCTACAAGAGACCCAGTACTTC
-	once	TRBJ2-5	TRBV7-9	CASSSRDSETQYF	TGTGCCAGCAGCTCACGGGACTCAGAGACCCAGTACTTC
TRBD1	-	TRBJ2-7	TRBV5-4	CASSSGQVASEQYF	TGTGCCAGCAGCTCGGGACAGGTAGCCTCCGAGCAGTACTTC
-	-	TRBJ2-7	TRBV5-8	CASSPGPPRSYEQYF	TGTGCCAGCAGCCCCGGCCCGCCCCGATCCTACGAGCAGTACTTC